The rows below give T cell receptor beta chains drawn from one sample of a study of glioma-infiltrating T cells after dendritic cell vaccination. Method: immunoSEQ multiplex PCR; TCRdb's copy keeps in-frame clones and lacks some. Here the sample spans about 82,000 clones, about 90% being singletons. The sequencing used blood, collected before dendritic cell vaccination. The receptors shown here come from a human donor with glioblastoma. CDR3s include the opening cysteine and the closing phenylalanine or tryptophan. The order of the fields is V gene, D gene, J gene, clone size, CDR3 protein, CDR3 DNA. A D gene is named only where the DNA matches it firmly. Expanded clones are given a class, and other clones once, few, many or no size at all.

V gene: TRBV5-1; D gene: TRBD1; J gene: TRBJ1-1; clone size: few; CDR3 protein: CASSPSTTGELNTEAFF; CDR3 DNA: TGCGCCAGCAGCCCCTCGACGACAGGGGAACTGAACACTGAAGCTTTCTTT
V gene: TRBV6-1; D gene: TRBD2; J gene: TRBJ2-5; clone size: once; CDR3 protein: CASSDGTSGGAGETQYF; CDR3 DNA: TGTGCCAGCAGTGACGGGACTAGCGGGGGGGCCGGAGAGACCCAGTACTTC
V gene: TRBV18; D gene: -; J gene: TRBJ2-3; clone size: once; CDR3 protein: CASSQTTGWADTQYF; CDR3 DNA: TGTGCCAGCTCACAGACTACCGGTTGGGCAGATACGCAGTATTTT
V gene: TRBV7-2; D gene: TRBD2; J gene: TRBJ2-1; clone size: -; CDR3 protein: CASSLQRESEQFF; CDR3 DNA: TGTGCCAGCAGCCTACAGCGGGAAAGTGAGCAGTTCTTC
V gene: TRBV7-2; D gene: -; J gene: TRBJ2-4; clone size: -; CDR3 protein: CASSRLGALGKNIQYF; CDR3 DNA: TGTGCCAGCAGCAGACTAGGAGCCTTAGGCAAAAACATTCAGTACTTC
V gene: TRBV5-1; D gene: TRBD1; J gene: TRBJ1-1; clone size: -; CDR3 protein: CASSRPGQEDEAFF; CDR3 DNA: TGCGCCAGCAGCCGGCCGGGACAGGAAGATGAAGCTTTCTTT
V gene: TRBV19; D gene: TRBD1; J gene: TRBJ1-2; clone size: -; CDR3 protein: CASSSRDRGNYGYTF; CDR3 DNA: TGTGCCAGTAGTTCCCGGGACAGGGGGAATTATGGCTACACCTTC
V gene: TRBV5-1; D gene: TRBD1; J gene: TRBJ2-5; clone size: -; CDR3 protein: CASSKGQGLETQYF; CDR3 DNA: TGCGCCAGCAGCAAGGGACAGGGACTGGAGACCCAGTACTTC
V gene: TRBV19; D gene: -; J gene: TRBJ1-2; clone size: -; CDR3 protein: CASSTPNGGVGYTF; CDR3 DNA: TGTGCCAGTAGTACCCCCAACGGGGGGGTGGGCTACACCTTC
V gene: TRBV10-2; D gene: -; J gene: TRBJ2-7; clone size: -; CDR3 protein: CASSESALGDEQYF; CDR3 DNA: TGCGCCAGCAGTGAGTCAGCGTTGGGAGACGAGCAGTACTTC
V gene: TRBV27; D gene: -; J gene: TRBJ2-3; clone size: -; CDR3 protein: CASSPGDTQYF; CDR3 DNA: TGTGCCAGCAGCCCAGGAGATACGCAGTATTTT
V gene: TRBV30; D gene: -; J gene: TRBJ1-5; clone size: -; CDR3 protein: CAWSVQGLGNQPQHF; CDR3 DNA: TGTGCCTGGAGTGTACAGGGATTAGGCAATCAGCCCCAGCATTTT
V gene: TRBV11-2; D gene: TRBD1; J gene: TRBJ1-2; clone size: -; CDR3 protein: CASSLTGDYGYTF; CDR3 DNA: TGTGCCAGCAGCTTGACAGGGGACTATGGCTACACCTTC
V gene: TRBV10-3; D gene: -; J gene: TRBJ2-6; clone size: -; CDR3 protein: CAILGMGANVLTF; CDR3 DNA: TGTGCCATCCTGGGCATGGGGGCCAACGTCCTGACTTTC
V gene: TRBV4-1; D gene: -; J gene: TRBJ1-2; clone size: -; CDR3 protein: CASSQDLEASYGYTF; CDR3 DNA: TGCGCCAGCAGCCAAGATTTAGAAGCCTCCTATGGCTACACCTTC
V gene: TRBV30; D gene: TRBD1; J gene: TRBJ1-3; clone size: -; CDR3 protein: CAWSSGQRNSGNTIYF; CDR3 DNA: TGTGCCTGGAGTTCGGGACAGCGAAACTCTGGAAACACCATATATTTT
V gene: TRBV11-2; D gene: TRBD1; J gene: TRBJ2-6; clone size: -; CDR3 protein: CASSDRGLGANVLTF; CDR3 DNA: TGTGCCAGCAGCGACAGGGGGCTCGGGGCCAACGTCCTGACTTTC
V gene: TRBV2; D gene: -; J gene: TRBJ2-5; clone size: -; CDR3 protein: CASSDPTQETQYF; CDR3 DNA: TGTGCCAGCAGTGACCCGACTCAAGAGACCCAGTACTTC
V gene: TRBV30; D gene: -; J gene: TRBJ2-7; clone size: -; CDR3 protein: CAWSGERGQYEQYF; CDR3 DNA: TGTGCCTGGAGTGGTGAGAGGGGACAATACGAGCAGTACTTC
V gene: TRBV2; D gene: -; J gene: TRBJ2-7; clone size: -; CDR3 protein: CASSRTQTYEQYF; CDR3 DNA: TGTGCCAGCAGCAGGACACAGACCTACGAGCAGTACTTC
V gene: TRBV11-2; D gene: TRBD1; J gene: TRBJ1-2; clone size: -; CDR3 protein: CASSSQTGTHGYTF; CDR3 DNA: TGTGCCAGCAGCTCGCAGACAGGGACCCATGGCTACACCTTC
V gene: TRBV6-1; D gene: -; J gene: TRBJ2-1; clone size: -; CDR3 protein: CASSETQEQFF; CDR3 DNA: TGTGCCAGCAGCGAAACGCAGGAGCAGTTCTTC
V gene: TRBV29-1; D gene: TRBD1; J gene: TRBJ2-7; clone size: -; CDR3 protein: CSVQQGASYEQYF; CDR3 DNA: TGCAGCGTCCAACAGGGGGCATCGTACGAGCAGTACTTC
V gene: TRBV10-3; D gene: TRBD2; J gene: TRBJ2-1; clone size: -; CDR3 protein: CAISETSGGFKEQFF; CDR3 DNA: TGTGCCATCAGTGAGACTAGCGGGGGGTTTAAGGAGCAGTTCTTC
V gene: TRBV30; D gene: -; J gene: TRBJ1-2; clone size: -; CDR3 protein: CAWSRGDYGYTF; CDR3 DNA: TGTGCCTGGAGCAGGGGAGATTATGGCTACACCTTC
V gene: TRBV7-8; D gene: -; J gene: TRBJ1-5; clone size: -; CDR3 protein: CASSLADQDQPQHF; CDR3 DNA: TGTGCCAGCAGCTTAGCAGACCAGGATCAGCCCCAGCATTTT
V gene: TRBV18; D gene: -; J gene: TRBJ2-1; clone size: -; CDR3 protein: CASSLEREQFF; CDR3 DNA: TGTGCCAGCTCACTGGAGCGAGAGCAGTTCTTC
V gene: TRBV7-9; D gene: TRBD2; J gene: TRBJ2-7; clone size: -; CDR3 protein: CASSYGTSGGFHTYEQYF; CDR3 DNA: TGTGCCAGCAGCTACGGGACTAGCGGGGGGTTCCATACCTACGAGCAGTACTTC
V gene: TRBV11-2; D gene: TRBD2; J gene: TRBJ2-7; clone size: -; CDR3 protein: CASSPRGLAGGSEQYF; CDR3 DNA: TGTGCCAGCAGCCCCCGGGGACTAGCGGGAGGGAGCGAGCAGTACTTC
V gene: TRBV5-1; D gene: -; J gene: TRBJ2-7; clone size: -; CDR3 protein: CASSRDILYEQYF; CDR3 DNA: TGCGCCAGCAGCCGGGACATTCTCTACGAGCAGTACTTC
V gene: TRBV5-1; D gene: -; J gene: TRBJ2-7; clone size: -; CDR3 protein: CASSLWGVYEQYF; CDR3 DNA: TGCGCCAGCAGCTTATGGGGGGTGTACGAGCAGTACTTC
V gene: TRBV15; D gene: -; J gene: TRBJ1-4; clone size: -; CDR3 protein: CATSRAFEKLFF; CDR3 DNA: TGTGCCACCAGCAGAGCCTTTGAAAAACTGTTTTTT
V gene: TRBV5-5; D gene: -; J gene: TRBJ1-1; clone size: -; CDR3 protein: CASSAALNTEAFF; CDR3 DNA: TGTGCCAGCAGCGCGGCATTAAACACTGAAGCTTTCTTT
V gene: TRBV12-5; D gene: -; J gene: TRBJ1-2; clone size: -; CDR3 protein: CASGSDNYGYTF; CDR3 DNA: TGTGCTAGTGGGAGCGATAACTATGGCTACACCTTC
V gene: TRBV5-1; D gene: -; J gene: TRBJ2-3; clone size: once; CDR3 protein: CASSLEAGATDTQYF; CDR3 DNA: TGCGCCAGCAGCTTGGAGGCGGGGGCAACAGATACGCAGTATTTT
V gene: TRBV7-3; D gene: TRBD1; J gene: TRBJ2-3; clone size: -; CDR3 protein: CASSLGRGRTDTQYF; CDR3 DNA: TGTGCCAGCAGCTTAGGTAGGGGGCGGACAGATACGCAGTATTTT
V gene: TRBV15; D gene: TRBD2; J gene: TRBJ2-3; clone size: -; CDR3 protein: CATSRGEGSTDTQYF; CDR3 DNA: TGTGCCACCAGCAGAGGGGAGGGGAGCACAGATACGCAGTATTTT
V gene: TRBV7-9; D gene: -; J gene: TRBJ2-1; clone size: once; CDR3 protein: CASSLALVEQQFF; CDR3 DNA: TGTGCCAGCAGCTTAGCCCTAGTTGAGCAGCAGTTCTTC
V gene: TRBV27; D gene: -; J gene: TRBJ1-6; clone size: -; CDR3 protein: CASRSLSDSPLHF; CDR3 DNA: TGTGCCAGCAGATCTCTCAGTGATTCACCCCTCCACTTT
V gene: TRBV5-1; D gene: TRBD1; J gene: TRBJ1-2; clone size: -; CDR3 protein: CASSLSQGANYGYTF; CDR3 DNA: TGCGCCAGCAGCTTGTCTCAGGGGGCGAACTATGGCTACACCTTC
V gene: TRBV7-3; D gene: -; J gene: TRBJ2-1; clone size: -; CDR3 protein: CASSLPGAGGEQFF; CDR3 DNA: TGTGCCAGCAGCCTCCCCGGTGCCGGCGGTGAGCAGTTCTTC
V gene: TRBV18; D gene: TRBD2; J gene: TRBJ2-7; clone size: -; CDR3 protein: CASSPSDQRGGRYEQYF; CDR3 DNA: TGTGCCAGCTCACCTTCCGACCAGCGGGGGGGCCGCTACGAGCAGTACTTC
V gene: TRBV9; D gene: TRBD2; J gene: TRBJ2-7; clone size: -; CDR3 protein: CASSVGGADEQYF; CDR3 DNA: TGTGCCAGCAGCGTCGGGGGGGCGGACGAGCAGTACTTC
V gene: TRBV5-1; D gene: -; J gene: TRBJ2-7; clone size: -; CDR3 protein: CASNIGGLLSYEQYF; CDR3 DNA: TGCGCCAGCAACATCGGGGGTTTACTCTCCTACGAGCAGTACTTC
V gene: TRBV7-8; D gene: -; J gene: TRBJ2-3; clone size: -; CDR3 protein: CASSREFTDTQYF; CDR3 DNA: TGTGCCAGCAGCCGAGAGTTCACAGATACGCAGTATTTT
V gene: TRBV11-3; D gene: -; J gene: TRBJ2-3; clone size: -; CDR3 protein: CASSLVLGEADTQYF; CDR3 DNA: TGTGCCAGCAGCTTAGTTTTAGGAGAGGCAGATACGCAGTATTTT
V gene: TRBV30; D gene: TRBD2; J gene: TRBJ2-7; clone size: once; CDR3 protein: CAWTRVSSGYEQYF; CDR3 DNA: TGTGCCTGGACCAGAGTTTCTAGCGGCTACGAGCAGTACTTC
V gene: TRBV6-6; D gene: TRBD2; J gene: TRBJ2-3; clone size: -; CDR3 protein: CASSSLAGAHTDTQYF; CDR3 DNA: TGTGCCAGCAGTTCGCTAGCGGGGGCTCACACAGATACGCAGTATTTT
V gene: TRBV7-9; D gene: -; J gene: TRBJ2-2; clone size: -; CDR3 protein: CASSSARRGNTGELFF; CDR3 DNA: TGTGCCAGCAGCAGCGCACGGCGGGGCAACACCGGGGAGCTGTTTTTT
V gene: TRBV6-1; D gene: TRBD2; J gene: TRBJ2-3; clone size: -; CDR3 protein: CASSESGGADTQYF; CDR3 DNA: TGTGCCAGCAGTGAAAGCGGGGGGGCAGATACGCAGTATTTT
V gene: TRBV11-2; D gene: -; J gene: TRBJ2-7; clone size: -; CDR3 protein: CASSLGFQGYEQYF; CDR3 DNA: TGTGCCAGCAGCTTAGGATTTCAGGGCTACGAGCAGTACTTC
V gene: TRBV6-1; D gene: TRBD2; J gene: TRBJ2-1; clone size: -; CDR3 protein: CASRISGRAYNEQFF; CDR3 DNA: TGTGCCAGCAGAATTAGCGGGAGGGCCTACAATGAGCAGTTCTTC
V gene: TRBV5-5; D gene: -; J gene: TRBJ2-7; clone size: -; CDR3 protein: CASSSSGSDGTYEQYF; CDR3 DNA: TGTGCCAGCAGCTCCTCCGGGTCAGACGGGACCTACGAGCAGTACTTC
V gene: TRBV11-2; D gene: -; J gene: TRBJ2-6; clone size: -; CDR3 protein: CASRRRDASSGANVLTF; CDR3 DNA: TGTGCCAGCAGGAGGCGGGACGCAAGCTCTGGGGCCAACGTCCTGACTTTC
V gene: TRBV11-3; D gene: TRBD1; J gene: TRBJ2-2; clone size: -; CDR3 protein: CASSPRDRGTGELFF; CDR3 DNA: TGTGCCAGCAGCCCCCGGGACAGGGGAACCGGGGAGCTGTTTTTT